A single T cell receptor (beta chain) is shown here with its context. Antigen unknown. Data came from immunoSEQ multiplex PCR; TCRdb stores just in-frame clones and leaves some out. The sample records some 380,000 clones, 90% to 97% being singletons. In CD8 memory, CD45RO+ cells were put together with CCR7-negative CD45RA+ TemRA cells. This sample is part of a study of shared clonotypes between healthy human individuals. General study findings and limits: Around 4.7% was the fraction of naive CD4 clonotypes found shared across several donors. Generally, estimated richness proved larger in naive subsets than it did in memory subsets.

Sequencing input: memory CD8+ T cells sorted from blood. Regarding subset: CD45RO+ cells pooled with CCR7-negative TemRA cells. The TCR sequence derives from a man younger than 45 in good health.

CDR3 coding DNA: TGTGCCAGCAGTTTGAGAGGGACCCTCTCCTACGAGCAGTACTTC. Protein: CASSLRGTLSYEQYF. V gene TRBV27 combines with J gene TRBJ2-7, with D perhaps being TRBD1 or TRBD2 (5 bases each). Trimming left V 3 bases short and J 0 bases short, with 12 bases between. Germline CDR1 MNHEY, CDR2 SMNVEV (reference sequence). This CDR3 contains 15 residues.